This T cell receptor (beta chain) was captured in a study of T cell responses to AZD1222 COVID-19 vaccine. General study results and limits: The span of vaccine-associated CD4 TCRs extended across spike, with dominance at 160-218 and 743-854.

Worth noting for this clone: As yet, its antigen is unknown.

Sequenced by immunoSEQ multiplex PCR; TCRdb stores in-frame clones only, minus some. The data show about 69,000 clones, approximately 87% seen once. The CDR3 runs to 14 residues. Looked up from germline, CDR1 is SEHNR and CDR2 is FQNEAQ (reference sequence). V trimming: 3 bases; J trimming: 9 bases; junction bases outside the gene matches: 7. This receptor was taken from an adult who received the AZD1222 COVID-19 vaccine. Sequenced material: peripheral blood, taken 28 days after the second AZD1222 dose. J is TRBJ1-1 and V is TRBV7-9; 10 nucleotides line up with TRBD1. The CDR3 protein is CASSFSGTGVKAFF. CDR3 nucleotides: TGTGCCAGCAGCTTCTCCGGGACAGGGGTGAAAGCTTTCTTT. Full variable domain (outside the CDR3, taken from reference TRBV7-9 and TRBJ1-1): DTGVSQNPRHKITKRGQNVTFRCDPISEHNRLYWYRQTLGQGPEFLTYFQNEAQLEKSRLLSDRFSAERPKGSFSTLEIQRTEQGDSAMYLCASSFSGTGVKAFFGQGTRLTVV.